This T cell receptor (beta chain) was identified during a study of response to subunit inactivated influenza vaccine. General study results and limits: The authors put forward the suggestion that each seasonal influenza vaccination may bring in only a limited number of new T cells.

This clonotype has more than one count but fewer than ten. No antigen is known for it. CDR1 is SGHTA, CDR2 FQGNSA, per germline. The CDR3 loop spans 13 amino acids. Trimming took off 3 bases at V and 2 bases at J, with 7 bases between the two ends. TCRdb re-called the RT-PCR reads with MiXCR, one entry per CDR3 protein. The table records about 540,000 distinct CDR3 sequences, under 30% of them present only once. This same sample was also part of a study on T cells expressing NK-cell markers. Turning to that study: UMI-tagged 5'RACE template switching yielded the TCR beta cDNA. Just one sequenced donor of eight was HCMV-seronegative, while seven were seropositive. In more than 5 donors, dominant CD3+CD56+NKG2C+ clones formed about 1.0-8% of CD8+ cells. Expanded NKG2C+ T cell clones had unclear HCMV specificity.

The sample consisted of CD4+ T cells sorted from PBMCs, taken roughly 12 days after vaccination. The source is a man in his fifties or sixties who received an inactivated influenza vaccine. The chain links TRBV7-2 to TRBJ2-5; unclear D gene. The CDR3 region has the DNA TGTGCCAGCAGCTTTAGCCTACAAGAGACCCAGTACTTC. This sequence encodes CASSFSLQETQYF.